The 23 T cell receptor beta chains in this list originate from one sample, sequenced in a study of cytomegalovirus exposure and HLA in healthy donors. Vbeta (60) and Jbeta (13) primers were used in the PCR. The repertoire was sequenced with immunoSEQ multiplex PCR; TCRdb's copy has only in-frame clones and lacks some. The table has approximately 120,000 clones, roughly 10% seen once. The sample consisted of PBMCs. The source of these receptors is a woman in her late teens or twenties in good health and CMV-seropositive.

The V call is TRBV27, the J call TRBJ2-3, with 10 nucleotides matching TRBD1. Germline V lookup: CDR1 MNHEY, CDR2 SMNVEV (reference sequence). After removal of 1 base from V and 5 bases from J, the junction contained 3 bases not matched to a gene. The CDR3 extends over 15 amino acids. Here the CDR3 reads CASSLYGQGGDTQYF. CDR3 bases: TGTGCCAGCAGTTTATACGGACAGGGGGGAGATACGCAGTATTTT.

The V gene is TRBV18, the J gene TRBJ2-7, with 8 bases that match TRBD2. This CDR3 is built from 17 residues. The germline gives CDR1 KGHSH, CDR2 LQKENI. Trimming took 3 bases from V and 0 from J; bases not matched to a gene: 10. CDR3 in amino acids: CASSPVLLAAISYEQYF. CDR3 coding DNA: TGTGCCAGCTCACCGGTCTTACTAGCGGCCATCTCCTACGAGCAGTACTTC.

This chain connects TRBV10-3 to TRBJ2-7, with a possible D match to TRBD1 (6 bases). Looked up from germline, CDR1 is ENHRY and CDR2 is SYGVKD. CDR3 length: 13 amino acids. The V and J ends lost 5 bases and 3 bases respectively, with 11 bases between them. The chain's CDR3 is CAISLGTNYEQYF. The CDR3 DNA is TGTGCCATCAGTCTCGGGACAAACTACGAGCAGTACTTC.

The chain is built from TRBV5-1 and TRBJ1-4; 9 bases agree with TRBD1. Germline loops: CDR1 SGHRS, CDR2 YFSETQ. This CDR3 has 14 amino acids. Losses at the gene ends were 4 bases for V and 5 bases for J; bases not matched to a gene: 3. The CDR3 DNA follows: TGCGCCAGCAGCCCGACAGGGGGGAATGAAAAACTGTTTTTT. It is translated as CASSPTGGNEKLFF. The entire variable domain, with the rest obtained from reference TRBV5-1 and TRBJ1-4, is as follows: KAGVTQTPRYLIKTRGQQVTLSCSPISGHRSVSWYQQTPGQGLQFLFEYFSETQRNKGNFPGRFSGRQFSNSRSEMNVSTLELGDSALYLCASSPTGGNEKLFFGSGTQLSVL.

Only a few counts were recorded for this clone. The chain couples TRBV6-1 to TRBJ2-3, with 9 bases aligning to TRBD2. The CDR3 is made up of 18 amino acids. CDR1 and CDR2 from the germline V gene are MNHNS and SASEGT. Trimming cost V 3 bases and J 0 bases; bases outside gene matches: 10. The CDR3 DNA is TGTGCCAGCAGTGAGTCGGTCGGGCTAGCGGGAAGCACAGATACGCAGTATTTT. As protein: CASSESVGLAGSTDTQYF.

Note on this clone: Germline is not matched at one junction end, which may reflect a read error. The chain couples TRBV28 to TRBJ2-7; 8 nucleotides match TRBD2. Germline lookup yields CDR1 MDHEN and CDR2 SYDVKM. This CDR3 region has 14 residues. The CDR3 is CASRPIAGNYKQYF. CDR3 bases: TGTGCCAGCAGACCCATAGCGGGAAACTACAAGCAGTACTTC.

The sample holds a few counts of this clone. The rearrangement links TRBV5-6 to TRBJ2-2, with TRBD2 identical over 10 bases. The V and J ends lost 1 base and 8 bases, in that order; junction bases with no gene match: 14. This CDR3 comprises 18 residues. Looked up from germline, CDR1 is SGHDT and CDR2 is YYEEEE. The CDR3 loop reads CASSLRLAGVRDRGELFF. The CDR3 DNA is TGTGCCAGCAGCTTGAGGCTAGCGGGAGTCCGGGATCGGGGGGAGCTGTTTTTT.

Comment on this clone: The identical CDR3 is also encoded by other nucleotide sequences in the sample. The rearrangement uses TRBV30 and TRBJ1-5; TRBD1 might be the D (5 bases). The CDR3 has 13 residues. Germline V gene data show CDR1 as GTSNPN and CDR2 as SVGIG (reference sequence). V was shortened by 1 base and J by 2 bases, with 6 bases between the two germline ends. CDR3 coding DNA: TGTGCCTGGAGTGGGGGCGGCAATCAGCCCCAGCATTTT. This translates into CAWSGGGNQPQHF.

This clone was counted only a few times. The chain carries TRBV6-5 and TRBJ1-5; D possibly corresponds to TRBD1 (5 bases). Trimming left V 5 bases short and J 9 bases short, with 14 bases between. In germline, CDR1 is MNHEY, CDR2 SVGAGI. This CDR3 contains 13 residues. CDR3 nucleotide sequence: TGTGCCAGCAGTCAACAAGGGGATGCGCCCCAGCATTTT. Encoded protein: CASSQQGDAPQHF.

J is TRBJ1-1 and V is TRBV12-5; D remains unclear. Germline V gene sequence: CDR1 LGHNT, CDR2 FRNRAP. The CDR3 has 21 amino acids. V lost 3 bases and J lost 0, with 29 bases in between. The CDR3 DNA reads as TGTGCTAGTGGTTTCCTCCTTAACTCTCAAGACCACCTAGCAATGAACACTGAAGCTTTCTTT. Translated, it gives CASGFLLNSQDHLAMNTEAFF.

The chain combines TRBV15 with TRBJ2-1; TRBD2 matches at 7 bases. This CDR3 has 15 amino acids. The germline V gene encodes CDR1 LNHNV and CDR2 YYDKDF (reference sequence). Trimming at V came to 0 bases and at J to 5 bases, leaving 4 bases not matched to a gene. The CDR3 sequence is CATSREASGNNEQFF. CDR3 nucleotide sequence: TGTGCCACCAGCAGAGAGGCTAGCGGAAACAATGAGCAGTTCTTC.

The genes are TRBV28 and TRBJ1-5; D is uncertain. V lost 4 bases, J lost 6 bases, and 13 bases lay in between. This CDR3 spans 14 amino acids. Germline CDR1 MDHEN, CDR2 SYDVKM. This CDR3 reads CASSSERERQPQHF. The CDR3 DNA reads as TGTGCCAGCAGTTCTGAACGGGAGCGTCAGCCCCAGCATTTT.

This chain uses TRBV10-2 with TRBJ2-1; D remains unclear. Germline V CDR1 and CDR2: WSHSY, SAAADI. The CDR3 runs 11 residues. V was pared by 5 bases and J by 8 bases, with 7 bases between. In DNA form, the CDR3 reads TGCGCCAGCAGTCTCAGCGATGAGCAGTTCTTC. This encodes CASSLSDEQFF.

The genes are TRBV6-5 and TRBJ2-3; 9 bases agree with TRBD1. Germline loops: CDR1 MNHEY, CDR2 SVGAGI. V was pared by 0 bases and J by 4 bases, with 5 bases of the junction left unmatched. The CDR3 loop spans 16 amino acids. This CDR3 reads CASSYSVDRGSDTQYF. The CDR3 DNA follows: TGTGCCAGCAGTTACTCGGTGGACAGGGGTTCAGATACGCAGTATTTT.

This clone appeared a few times. The CDR3 reads CAWSHTLLAGGQGRDTQYF. CDR3 DNA: TGTGCCTGGAGCCATACCTTACTAGCGGGAGGGCAGGGTCGAGATACGCAGTATTTT. The J gene is TRBJ2-3, the V gene TRBV30; 13 nucleotides match TRBD2. Trimming took 3 bases from V and 5 from J; bases not matched to a gene: 17. The germline gives CDR1 GTSNPN, CDR2 SVGIG (reference sequence). This CDR3 comprises 19 residues.

The rearrangement joins TRBV7-9 to TRBJ2-5; the D gene is possibly TRBD2 (5 bases). Trimming stripped 0 bases from V and 1 base from J, with 15 bases between. Germline values: CDR1 SEHNR, CDR2 FQNEAQ (reference sequence). CDR3 length: 17 amino acids. DNA of the CDR3: TGTGCCAGCAGCTTAGCATCCAGCGGACCAATCCAAGAGACCCAGTACTTC. The encoded protein is CASSLASSGPIQETQYF.

Only a few counts were recorded for this clone. The chain combines TRBV11-1 with TRBJ2-3, with 11 bases matching TRBD2. Germline trimming cut 5 bases from V and 1 base from J; bases unmatched to any gene: 8. This CDR3 contains 17 residues. Per germline, CDR1 SGHAT and CDR2 FQDESV (reference sequence). The CDR3 protein is CASSPTSGSARTDTQYF. CDR3 bases: TGTGCCAGCAGCCCCACTAGCGGGAGTGCTCGCACAGATACGCAGTATTTT.

There are a few counts of this clone. J is TRBJ1-1 and V is TRBV5-1; 8 nucleotides align to TRBD1. Germline CDR1 is SGHRS and CDR2 is YFSETQ. The CDR3 totals 16 residues. J gave up 5 bases and V 1 base, and 10 bases lay outside the gene matches. CDR3: CASSLTGQGLGTEAFF. DNA of the CDR3: TGCGCCAGCAGCTTGACCGGACAGGGCCTTGGAACTGAAGCTTTCTTT.

This clone was detected a few times. The chain links TRBV9 to TRBJ2-3; 8 bases line up with TRBD2. Per the germline V gene, CDR1 is SGDLS and CDR2 is YYNGEE. Unmatched junction bases numbered 4, after V lost 0 bases and J lost 4 bases. The CDR3 covers 15 residues. For the CDR3, the DNA is TGTGCCAGCAGCGTAGGCCCGGGAGGGCCAGATACGCAGTATTTT. Its protein is CASSVGPGGPDTQYF. Supplemented by reference TRBV9 and TRBJ2-3, the full variable domain reads DSGVTQTPKHLITATGQRVTLRCSPRSGDLSVYWYQQSLDQGLQFLIQYYNGEERAKGNILERFSAQQFPDLHSELNLSSLELGDSALYFCASSVGPGGPDTQYFGPGTRLTVL.

The CDR3 DNA follows: TGTGCCAGCACCTTGGGGGCTAGCGGGATGTACGAGCAGTACTTC. Translated, it gives CASTLGASGMYEQYF. The chain links TRBV9 to TRBJ2-7; TRBD2 aligns across 9 bases. Germline-derived CDR1 and CDR2 are SGDLS and YYNGEE. V shed 6 bases and J 4 bases; nucleotides not matched to a gene: 11. The CDR3 totals 15 residues. Full variable domain (outside the CDR3, taken from reference TRBV9 and TRBJ2-7): DSGVTQTPKHLITATGQRVTLRCSPRSGDLSVYWYQQSLDQGLQFLIQYYNGEERAKGNILERFSAQQFPDLHSELNLSSLELGDSALYFCASTLGASGMYEQYFGPGTRLTVT.

CDR3 bases: TGTGCCAGCAGTTTAGGAGGGGGCGCTGGGTACGAGCAGTACTTC. Its protein product is CASSLGGGAGYEQYF. V is TRBV28 and J is TRBJ2-7; TRBD1 might be the D (7 bases). Trimming pared 2 bases from V and 4 bases from J, leaving 15 bases between. Per the germline V gene, CDR1 is MDHEN and CDR2 is SYDVKM. CDR3 length equals 15 residues.

The V gene is TRBV7-9, the J gene TRBJ1-5, with 7 positions matching TRBD1. Germline V gives CDR1 SEHNR, CDR2 FQNEAQ (reference sequence). V was clipped by 4 bases and J by 5 bases; unmatched bases: 11. The CDR3 is 16 amino acids. The chain's CDR3 is CASSYAGTVFDQPQHF. The CDR3 DNA follows: TGTGCCAGCAGCTACGCCGGGACAGTTTTTGATCAGCCCCAGCATTTT.

The chain recombines TRBV7-2 with TRBJ1-2; no reliable D call. This CDR3 is built from 14 residues. Per the germline V gene, CDR1 is SGHTA and CDR2 is FQGNSA. Trimming took off 2 bases at V and 5 bases at J, with 12 bases between the two ends. CDR3 sequence: CASSLIQENYGYTF. CDR3 bases: TGTGCCAGCAGCTTAATTCAGGAAAATTATGGCTACACCTTC.